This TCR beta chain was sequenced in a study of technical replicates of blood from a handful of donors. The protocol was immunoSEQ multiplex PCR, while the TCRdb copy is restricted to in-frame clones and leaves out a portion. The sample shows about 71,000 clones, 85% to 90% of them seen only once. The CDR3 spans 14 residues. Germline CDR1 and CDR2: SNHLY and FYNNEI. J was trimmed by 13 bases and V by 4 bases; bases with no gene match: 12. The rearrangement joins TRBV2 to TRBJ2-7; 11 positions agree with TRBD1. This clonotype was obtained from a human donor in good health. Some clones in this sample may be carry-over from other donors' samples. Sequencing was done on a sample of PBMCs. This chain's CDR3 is CASSVRTGGLRAYF. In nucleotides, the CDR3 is TGTGCCAGCAGTGTTAGGACAGGGGGCTTACGAGCCTACTTC.